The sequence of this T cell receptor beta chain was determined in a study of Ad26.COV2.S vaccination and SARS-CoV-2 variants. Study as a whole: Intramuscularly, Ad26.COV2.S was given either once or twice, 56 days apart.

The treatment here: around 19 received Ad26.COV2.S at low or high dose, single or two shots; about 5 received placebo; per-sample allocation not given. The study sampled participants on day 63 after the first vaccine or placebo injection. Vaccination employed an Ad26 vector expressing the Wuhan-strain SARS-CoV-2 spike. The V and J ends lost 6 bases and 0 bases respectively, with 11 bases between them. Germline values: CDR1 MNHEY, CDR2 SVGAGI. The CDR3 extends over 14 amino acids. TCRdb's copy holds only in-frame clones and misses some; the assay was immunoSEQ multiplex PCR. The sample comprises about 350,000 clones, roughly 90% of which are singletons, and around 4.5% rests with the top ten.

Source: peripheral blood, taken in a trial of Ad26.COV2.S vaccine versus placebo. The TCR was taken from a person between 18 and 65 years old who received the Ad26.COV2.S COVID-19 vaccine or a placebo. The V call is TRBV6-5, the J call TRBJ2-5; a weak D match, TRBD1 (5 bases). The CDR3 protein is CASSRSRDQETQYF. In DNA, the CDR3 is TGTGCCAGCAGCCGCAGCAGGGACCAAGAGACCCAGTACTTC.